The 30 T cell receptor beta chains listed next were all sequenced from one sample in a study of blood T cell repertoires in COVID-19. This table comes from immunoSEQ multiplex PCR, and its TCRdb copy is limited to in-frame clones, with some not included. In the table there are roughly 98,000 clones, just under 85% of which are singletons. What was sequenced was peripheral blood. These receptors all stem from a woman between 65 and 79 years old with active or convalescent COVID-19.

This chain links TRBV6-4 with TRBJ2-2; TRBD2 is a possible D gene (6 bases). The CDR3 is 16 residues long. Germline lookup yields CDR1 MRHNA and CDR2 SNTAGT. V was shortened by 6 bases and J by 0 bases, with 14 bases between the two germline ends. The CDR3 bases are TGTGCCAGCAGCCCCATGGGGGGATCGAACACCGGGGAGCTGTTTTTT. It specifies CASSPMGGSNTGELFF.

The rearrangement uses TRBV18 and TRBJ2-7, with D tentatively TRBD1 (6 bases). V was cut by 1 base and J by 1 base, with 8 bases left in between. The CDR3 has 14 residues. Germline lookup yields CDR1 KGHSH and CDR2 LQKENI. CDR3 bases: TGTGCCAGCTCACCACGGGACAATTCCTACGAGCAGTACTTC. This sequence encodes CASSPRDNSYEQYF.

A few counts support this clone. The J gene is TRBJ2-7, the V gene TRBV25-1; weak D call: TRBD2 (5 bases). The V and J ends lost 7 bases and 3 bases respectively, with 16 bases between them. This CDR3 contains 14 residues. Germline V CDR1 and CDR2: MGHDK, SYGVNS. CDR3 region: CASTRGSPDYEQYF. Written as DNA, the CDR3 is TGTGCCAGCACCAGAGGGAGCCCGGACTACGAGCAGTACTTC.

The chain combines TRBV5-1 with TRBJ2-3; 10 bases are shared with TRBD1. The V and J ends lost 3 bases and 4 bases, in that order; junction bases with no gene match: 5. This CDR3 region has 15 residues. Germline V gene sequence: CDR1 SGHRS, CDR2 YFSETQ. CDR3 coding DNA: TGCGCCAGCAGCTCGGGACAGGGGAGTCCAGATACGCAGTATTTT. This translates into CASSSGQGSPDTQYF.

V and J are TRBV5-6 and TRBJ2-5; 11 nucleotides match TRBD2. V was pared by 0 bases and J by 2 bases, with 3 bases of the junction left unmatched. Germline values: CDR1 SGHDT, CDR2 YYEEEE. This CDR3 has 16 amino acids. CDR3 sequence reads: CASSLVLAGVQETQYF. CDR3 in DNA: TGTGCCAGCAGCTTGGTACTAGCGGGGGTTCAAGAGACCCAGTACTTC.

In DNA form, the CDR3 reads TGTGCCAGCAGACACGAGACACTAGCCAAAAACATTCAGTACTTC. Amino acids: CASRHETLAKNIQYF. The chain employs TRBV2 and TRBJ2-4; D is undetermined. Trimming removed 6 bases from V and 0 bases from J, with 12 bases in between. The CDR3 spans 15 residues. Germline CDR1 is SNHLY and CDR2 is FYNNEI.

The rearrangement joins TRBV18 to TRBJ2-7; 9 positions agree with TRBD1. The CDR3 spans 14 residues. The ends lost 5 bases at V and 2 bases at J; junction bases unmatched: 4. The V gene's germline CDR1 is KGHSH and CDR2 LQKENI. CDR3 loop: CASSRGQGPYEQYF. For the CDR3, the DNA is TGTGCCAGCTCAAGGGGACAGGGACCCTACGAGCAGTACTTC. The complete variable domain, with remaining parts taken from reference TRBV18 and TRBJ2-7, reads NAGVMQNPRHLVRRRGQEARLRCSPMKGHSHVYWYRQLPEEGLKFMVYLQKENIIDESGMPKERFSAEFPKEGPSILRIQQVVRGDSAAYFCASSRGQGPYEQYFGPGTRLTVT.

This chain connects TRBV5-1 to TRBJ2-7; 9 nucleotides line up with TRBD2. The CDR3 sequence is 15 residues long. Germline V gene sequence: CDR1 SGHRS, CDR2 YFSETQ. V gave up 3 bases and J gave up 0 bases; unmatched junction bases: 4. CDR3: CASSSRGGASYEQYF. The CDR3, as DNA: TGCGCCAGCAGCTCTCGCGGGGGGGCCTCCTACGAGCAGTACTTC.

Only a few counts were recorded for this clone. The gene calls are TRBV19 and TRBJ1-5; 7 positions agree with TRBD1. The CDR3 consists of 15 residues. With 5 bases clipped from V and 5 bases from J, the junction kept 9 bases outside the gene matches. Germline lookup yields CDR1 LNHDA and CDR2 SQIVND (reference sequence). CDR3 DNA sequence: TGTGCCAGTAGTCTGGGGGACAGACTCTATCAGCCCCAGCATTTT. It specifies CASSLGDRLYQPQHF.

The gene calls are TRBV19 and TRBJ1-1; D not certain. Trimming removed 5 bases at V and 0 bases at J, with 7 bases between. Germline-derived CDR1 and CDR2 are LNHDA and SQIVND (reference sequence). This CDR3 is built from 13 residues. The CDR3 protein is CASSDSLNTEAFF. CDR3 sequence (DNA): TGTGCCAGTAGTGACTCACTGAACACTGAAGCTTTCTTT.

The sample holds one count of this clone. CDR3 nucleotides: TGTGCCAGCAGTCGCAGGTCGGCAACTAATGAAAAACTGTTTTTT. This encodes CASSRRSATNEKLFF. The chain links TRBV25-1 to TRBJ1-4, with no clear D. Trimming left V 5 bases short and J 0 bases short, with 10 bases between. CDR1 and CDR2 (germline): MGHDK, SYGVNS. The CDR3 has 15 amino acids.

CDR3 nucleotide sequence: TGTGCCAGCAGAACCCGACTAGCGGACCGATGGGGTGAGCAGTTCTTC. Its protein is CASRTRLADRWGEQFF. The chain uses TRBV5-6 and TRBJ2-1; 9 bases align to TRBD2. The V segment lost 5 bases and the J segment 9 bases; nucleotides outside the gene matches: 15. This CDR3 region has 16 residues. Germline CDR1 SGHDT, CDR2 YYEEEE.

The CDR3 protein is CASSVDTNYGYTF. In nucleotides, the CDR3 is TGTGCCAGCAGCGTAGACACTAACTATGGCTACACCTTC. This sequence joins TRBV9 and TRBJ1-2, with unresolved D. CDR1 is SGDLS and CDR2 is YYNGEE in the germline V gene. Trimming pared 0 bases from V and 0 bases from J, leaving 3 bases between. CDR3 length equals 13 residues.

The DNA for the CDR3 is TGTGCCAGCAGCGCGGGACAGGGAAAAAACTATGGCTACACCTTC. As protein: CASSAGQGKNYGYTF. This chain joins TRBV9 and TRBJ1-2; 9 positions agree with TRBD1. This CDR3 spans 15 amino acids. With 3 bases clipped from V and 2 bases from J, the junction kept 5 bases outside the gene matches. CDR1 and CDR2 from the germline V gene are SGDLS and YYNGEE.

V gene TRBV27 combines with J gene TRBJ2-3; 9 bases are shared with TRBD2. This CDR3 spans 16 amino acids. Germline CDR1 and CDR2: MNHEY and SMNVEV (reference sequence). J lost 13 bases, V lost 7 bases, and 21 bases had no gene match. The CDR3 reads CASTQGGWRGGRPEYF. As DNA, the CDR3 is TGTGCCAGCACCCAAGGGGGTTGGCGGGGGGGCCGACCCGAGTATTTT.

V is TRBV7-9 and J is TRBJ2-3, with a weak D call TRBD2 (5 bases). Trimming left V 4 bases short and J 4 bases short, with 9 bases between. The CDR3 runs to 13 residues. In germline, CDR1 is SEHNR, CDR2 FQNEAQ (reference sequence). The CDR3 nucleotides are TGTGCCAGCAGCTCGGGAAGTGCAGATACGCAGTATTTT. Translating gives CASSSGSADTQYF.

Notes on this clone: The sample holds other DNA sequences that translate to the same CDR3. This sequence joins TRBV5-1 and TRBJ2-3; D is undetermined. CDR1 is SGHRS, CDR2 YFSETQ, per germline. The CDR3 is made up of 14 amino acids. Trimming left V 3 bases short and J 1 base short, with 9 bases between. CDR3 sequence: CASSSSGGTDTQYF. CDR3 coding DNA: TGCGCCAGCAGCTCTTCGGGTGGCACAGATACGCAGTATTTT.

A few counts support this clone. This sequence joins TRBV2 and TRBJ2-2, with D tentatively TRBD2 (5 bases). The CDR3 extends over 13 amino acids. Trimming cost V 6 bases and J 7 bases, with 12 bases left between them. CDR1 and CDR2 (germline): SNHLY, FYNNEI. CDR3 amino acids: CASSPGWGGELFF. The CDR3 region has the DNA TGTGCCAGCAGCCCGGGATGGGGCGGGGAGCTGTTTTTT.

The chain combines TRBV7-8 with TRBJ1-5, with TRBD1 matching 8 bases. The V gene end was trimmed by 4 bases and the J gene end by 5 bases; junction bases not matched to a gene: 7. The CDR3 sequence is 15 residues long. The germline CDR1 and CDR2 sequences are SGHVS and FQNEAQ. The CDR3 protein is CASSSRTGRYQPQHF. CDR3 nucleotide sequence: TGTGCCAGCAGCTCGAGGACAGGGCGATATCAGCCCCAGCATTTT.

This CDR3 is CASSRGQGANDYGYTF. CDR3 nucleotides: TGTGCCAGCAGCCGGGGACAGGGGGCGAACGACTATGGCTACACCTTC. V usage is TRBV4-2 and J usage is TRBJ1-2, with 12 bases fitting TRBD1. With V trimmed by 4 bases and J by 3 bases, 6 bases remained unmatched. Germline V gives CDR1 LGHNA, CDR2 YNFKEQ. This CDR3 spans 16 amino acids.

The chain has TRBV20-1 and TRBJ2-5; D ambiguous. CDR1 is DFQATT and CDR2 is SNEGSKA in the germline V gene (reference sequence). The CDR3 has 11 residues. V lost 6 bases to trimming and J lost 4 bases, with 9 bases between them. Written as DNA, the CDR3 is TGCAGTGCGGAGTATACAGAGACCCAGTACTTC. Protein product: CSAEYTETQYF.

The chain carries TRBV4-2 and TRBJ2-7; 8 nucleotides agree with TRBD2. V lost 1 base to trimming and J lost 2 bases; unmatched junction nucleotides: 7. CDR1 is LGHNA and CDR2 is YNFKEQ in the germline V gene. This CDR3 has 16 residues. CDR3 loop: CASSQASGGVTYEQYF. CDR3 nucleotide sequence: TGTGCCAGCAGCCAAGCCAGCGGGGGAGTCACCTACGAGCAGTACTTC.

CDR3 sequence reads: CASSLQGSYGYTF. CDR3 DNA: TGTGCCAGCAGTTTGCAGGGATCCTATGGCTACACCTTC. The rearrangement uses TRBV28 and TRBJ1-2; D is possibly TRBD1 (5 bases). This CDR3 is 13 amino acids long. Germline assignment: CDR1 MDHEN and CDR2 SYDVKM. The ends were cut back, 3 bases at V and 4 bases at J, with 9 bases in the middle.

This rearrangement joins TRBV21-1 to TRBJ2-7; TRBD2, the D gene given by the table, was not confirmed from the DNA. TRBV21-1 has pseudogene status. CDR3 size: 16 residues. CDR3 nucleotides: TGTGCCAGCAGCAAAGTACGCGGGGGGAACTCCTACGAGCAGTACTTC. This encodes CASSKVRGGNSYEQYF.

The chain combines TRBV19 with TRBJ1-2, with TRBD1 matching 8 bases. V gave up 5 bases and J gave up 8 bases; unmatched junction bases: 7. CDR3 size: 13 residues. Germline V gene data show CDR1 as LNHDA and CDR2 as SQIVND (reference sequence). The CDR3, as DNA: TGTGCCAGTAGTTCCAGACAGGGGAACGGCTACACCTTC. Translation gives CASSSRQGNGYTF. The full variable domain, completed using reference TRBV19 and TRBJ1-2, is DGGITQSPKYLFRKEGQNVTLSCEQNLNHDAMYWYRQDPGQGLRLIYYSQIVNDFQKGDIAEGYSVSREKKESFPLTVTSAQKNPTAFYLCASSSRQGNGYTFGSGTRLTVV.

The chain couples TRBV2 to TRBJ1-1; D is ambiguous. CDR1 is SNHLY, CDR2 FYNNEI, per germline. The CDR3 is 13 residues long. Trimming removed 4 bases from V and 3 bases from J, with 9 bases in between. Here the CDR3 reads CASSVFLDTEAFF. The CDR3 DNA reads as TGTGCCAGCAGTGTTTTTCTTGACACTGAAGCTTTCTTT.

The chain is built from TRBV5-1 and TRBJ2-3, with D possibly matching TRBD1 (5 bases). The germline CDR1 and CDR2 sequences are SGHRS and YFSETQ. CDR3 length: 15 residues. Trimming cost V 4 bases and J 4 bases, with 16 bases left between them. For the CDR3, the DNA is TGCGCCAGCAGCCCCAGTCCAGGGTCCGCAGATACGCAGTATTTT. It yields the protein CASSPSPGSADTQYF. The variable domain in full, completed from reference TRBV5-1 and TRBJ2-3, reads KAGVTQTPRYLIKTRGQQVTLSCSPISGHRSVSWYQQTPGQGLQFLFEYFSETQRNKGNFPGRFSGRQFSNSRSEMNVSTLELGDSALYLCASSPSPGSADTQYFGPGTRLTVL.

This clone turned up a few times. J is TRBJ1-1 and V is TRBV19; TRBD1 is a possible D gene (5 bases). V lost 5 bases and J lost 11, with 18 bases in between. Germline CDR1 is LNHDA and CDR2 is SQIVND (reference sequence). The CDR3 consists of 13 residues. CDR3 loop: CASSPGGTRDAFF. The CDR3, as DNA: TGTGCCAGTAGTCCCGGGGGGACGCGGGATGCTTTCTTT.

The CDR3 protein is CASSLTGTGYGYTF. The CDR3 nucleotides are TGTGCCAGCAGTCTTACCGGGACAGGGTATGGCTACACCTTC. V usage is TRBV27 and J usage is TRBJ1-2, with TRBD1 identical over 9 bases. Trimming at V came to 5 bases and at J to 5 bases, leaving 6 bases not matched to a gene. This CDR3 has 14 residues. Per germline, CDR1 MNHEY and CDR2 SMNVEV (reference sequence).

This chain uses TRBV19 with TRBJ2-3; D unclear. V was shortened by 5 bases and J by 4 bases, with 19 bases between the two germline ends. Germline loops: CDR1 LNHDA, CDR2 SQIVND (reference sequence). This CDR3 contains 16 residues. The CDR3 reads CASSASRSGRSDTQYF. CDR3 nucleotides: TGTGCCAGTAGTGCGTCTAGGTCGGGTCGATCAGATACGCAGTATTTT.